Listed here is a single T cell receptor beta chain. Its specificity is not known. The source of the sample is a study of breast tumors, draining lymph nodes, adjacent tissues. Study-level points and caveats: Compared with basal-like, luminal-like tumors shared significantly more repertoire with nontumor tissue. The lymph node origin of tumor T cells was framed as consistent with a hypothesis, not demonstrated. Compared with lymph nodes, tumors were less diverse; compared with nontumor tissue, more.

TCRdb re-derived calls from the multiplex PCR reads in MiXCR, one entry per CDR3 protein. The table has approximately 210,000 distinct CDR3 sequences, around 34% seen once. The germline V and J ends were trimmed by 7 bases and 2 bases, with 11 bases remaining between them. This CDR3 has 14 amino acids. Germline V gene sequence: CDR1 SNHLY, CDR2 FYNNEI. The lymph nodes were axillary draining lymph nodes from breast cancer patients. The sample was axillary lymph node tissue. This chain connects TRBV2 to TRBJ2-2; D may be TRBD2 (5 bases). The sequence was collected from a female donor with breast cancer. Some clones in this sample may be carry-over from other donors' samples. In DNA, the CDR3 is TGTGCCAGCATAGGACTTACTAACACCGGGGAGCTGTTTTTT. Its translation: CASIGLTNTGELFF.